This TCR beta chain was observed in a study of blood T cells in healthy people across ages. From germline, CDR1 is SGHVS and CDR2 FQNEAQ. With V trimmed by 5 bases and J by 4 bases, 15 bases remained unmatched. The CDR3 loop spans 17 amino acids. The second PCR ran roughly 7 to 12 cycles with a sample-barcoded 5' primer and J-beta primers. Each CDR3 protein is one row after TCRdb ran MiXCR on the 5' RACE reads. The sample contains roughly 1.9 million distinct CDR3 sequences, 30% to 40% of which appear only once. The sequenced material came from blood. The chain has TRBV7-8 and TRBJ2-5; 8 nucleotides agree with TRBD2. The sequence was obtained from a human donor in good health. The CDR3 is CASSPRAGLASGETQYF. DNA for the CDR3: TGTGCCAGCAGCCCACGGGCCGGACTAGCATCGGGAGAGACCCAGTACTTC.